The text below deals with one TCR beta chain. The antigen is unknown. Amplification used 60 Vbeta primers and 13 Jbeta primers. This table comes from immunoSEQ multiplex PCR, and its TCRdb copy is limited to in-frame clones, with some not included. The table shows about 150,000 clones, with 79% occurring only once. This sample stems from a study of cytomegalovirus exposure and HLA in healthy donors. Study conclusions and caveats: The study listed approximately 160 cytomegalovirus-associated TCR beta chains.

There are 13 residues in the CDR3. V gave up 1 base and J gave up 3 bases, with 7 bases separating them. CDR1 SGHAT and CDR2 FQNNGV come from the germline V gene. This receptor was obtained from a man in his forties or fifties in good health and CMV-seropositive. The chain combines TRBV11-2 with TRBJ2-7, with D unresolved. Material for sequencing was PBMCs. DNA for the CDR3: TGTGCCAGCAGCTTAGTGGGCTTCTACGAGCAGTACTTC. This encodes CASSLVGFYEQYF.